Listed below are T cell receptor beta chains from one sample, sequenced in a study of blood T cell repertoires in COVID-19. TCRdb's table, derived via immunoSEQ multiplex PCR, lists solely in-frame clones and lacks some. The table records 93,000 or so clones, about 90% of them present only once. The sequenced sample was peripheral blood. The source is a woman aged 60-75 years with acute or convalescent COVID-19. Both conserved end residues are part of each CDR3. Fields, in order: V gene, J gene, clone size, D gene, CDR3 DNA, CDR3 protein. A D gene is named only where the DNA matches it firmly. Rows give clone size only sometimes, using once, few, many, or a class for an expanded clone.

>TRBV7-9|TRBJ2-1|-|TRBD2
TGTGCCAGCAGTCCACAGGGACTAGCAGGCAATGAGCAGTTCTTC
CASSPQGLAGNEQFF
>TRBV5-1|TRBJ1-1|once|TRBD1
TGCGCCAGCAGCTCAAGGACAGGCGGGAACACTGAAGCTTTCTTT
CASSSRTGGNTEAFF
>TRBV5-4|TRBJ1-1|-|-
TGTGCCAGCAGCTTCCCGATTGGGGAGAGGACTGAAGCTTTCTTT
CASSFPIGERTEAFF
>TRBV29-1|TRBJ2-5|-|-
TGCAGCGTTTCATCCGAGACCCAGTACTTC
CSVSSETQYF
>TRBV3-1/TRBV3-2|TRBJ1-5|-|TRBD1
TGTGCCAGCAGCCAAGGTGGGACAGGGAATCAGCCCCAGCATTTT
CASSQGGTGNQPQHF
>TRBV10-3|TRBJ2-1|once|TRBD2
TGTGCCATCATGGGGACTAGCGGCGACAATGAGCAGTTCTTC
CAIMGTSGDNEQFF
>TRBV7-7|TRBJ2-5|-|-
TGTGCTAGCAGCTTGGGATCCGGGAATTCCGTGGAGACCCAGTACTTC
CASSLGSGNSVETQYF
>TRBV29-1|TRBJ2-1|-|TRBD1
TGCAGCGTGAACAGGGGAAGCCCCTACAATGAGCAGTTCTTC
CSVNRGSPYNEQFF
>TRBV5-6|TRBJ1-2|-|-
TGTGCCAGCAGCGTGGGGACTTCCCGTAACTATGGCTACACCTTC
CASSVGTSRNYGYTF
>TRBV21-1|TRBJ1-3|-|-
TGTGCCAGCAGCAAAATGGCAAGGAGGGACAGGGTGTGCAACACCATATATTTT
CASSKMARRDRVCNTIYF
>TRBV19|TRBJ1-5|once|-
TGTGCCAGTAGTACTCAGGGGAACAGCAATCAGCCCCAGCATTTT
CASSTQGNSNQPQHF
>TRBV7-8|TRBJ2-1|-|-
TGTGCCAGCAGCTTAGAGGCGGGACGGAGCTACAATGAGCAGTTCTTC
CASSLEAGRSYNEQFF
>TRBV2|TRBJ2-3|-|TRBD2
TGTGCCAGCATTATTGCGGGAGTAACAGATACGCAGTATTTT
CASIIAGVTDTQYF
>TRBV4-1|TRBJ1-2|-|-
TGCGCCAGCAGCCGCCCAGGGGACTATGGCTACACCTTC
CASSRPGDYGYTF
>TRBV5-4|TRBJ2-7|-|-
TGTGCCAGCAGCTTGTTTGCTAGCTCCGAGCAGTACTTC
CASSLFASSEQYF
>TRBV28|TRBJ1-5|-|-
TGTGCCAGCAGTTTATTGGCAGGGGATCAGCCCCAGCATTTT
CASSLLAGDQPQHF
>TRBV7-2|TRBJ2-7|-|TRBD2
TGTGCCAGCAGCTTAGAGGGAGGGTTTGCCTACGAGCAGTACTTC
CASSLEGGFAYEQYF
>TRBV4-1|TRBJ1-1|-|-
TGCGCCAGCAGCCAAGAATTTGCACAGTTGAACACTGAAGCTTTCTTT
CASSQEFAQLNTEAFF